The sequence of this T cell receptor beta chain was determined in a study of identical twins. Whole-study results and caveats: Insertions were reduced in abundant cord blood beta clonotypes but not in memory repertoires. Alpha sequences out of frame and shared by twins had excess low generation probability.

MiXCR was run by TCRdb on the 5' RACE reads, yielding one entry per CDR3 protein. The data hold about 890,000 distinct CDR3 sequences, with around 12% observed a single time. For this clonotype: Its target is not known.

V lost 5 bases, J lost 3 bases, and 15 bases lay in between. Germline CDR1 is LNHDA and CDR2 is SQIVND (reference sequence). The CDR3 is 15 residues long. The sample also formed part of further work on yellow fever vaccine responses in identical twins.

This TCR was recovered from a woman between 18 and 29 years old in good health. Sequencing was carried out using PBMCs. The genes are TRBV19 and TRBJ2-3; the D gene is possibly TRBD1 (5 bases). CDR3: CASSGSGRVTDTQYF. The CDR3 coding sequence is TGTGCCAGTAGTGGCTCAGGCAGGGTGACAGATACGCAGTATTTT.